The present T cell receptor beta chain was sequenced within a study of shared clonotypes between healthy human individuals. Healthy and HIV-negative, the adult donors had no recent acute infections or vaccinations. Profiling relied on immunoSEQ multiplex PCR, and the TCRdb table lists in-frame clones only, not all of them. The sample yields 2 million to 2.5 million clones, around 93% seen once. J gave up 4 bases and V 5 bases, and 13 bases lay outside the gene matches. The length of the CDR3 is 17 residues. Germline CDR1 and CDR2: MDHEN and SYDVKM. Comments on this clone: Its antigen is not known.

Study findings and constraints: Though the depth was large, rarefaction showed that sorted-subset sequencing was incomplete. Generation probabilities of non-shared clonotypes were lower (relative to those shared by all four donors).

The TCR comes from a young man in good health. Some clones in this sample may be carry-over from other donors' samples. The sample taken for sequencing was naive CD4+ T cells from PBMCs. The subset here: CD45RA+ positively selected. The chain uses TRBV28 and TRBJ2-5; 10 nucleotides match TRBD1. The CDR3 DNA reads as TGTGCCAGCAGTAGGCGGCGGACAGGGGGACTCGGAGAGACCCAGTACTTC. This gives the protein CASSRRRTGGLGETQYF. The full variable domain, with the rest looked up from reference TRBV28 and TRBJ2-5, is DVKVTQSSRYLVKRTGEKVFLECVQDMDHENMFWYRQDPGLGLRLIYFSYDVKMKEKGDIPEGYSVSREKKERFSLILESASTNQTSMYLCASSRRRTGGLGETQYFGPGTRLLVL.